The present entry profiles one T cell receptor beta chain with its context. Its antigen is still unknown. The sample comes from a study of T cell responses to AZD1222 COVID-19 vaccine. Broader study findings: Spike regions recognized by vaccine-associated CD4 TCRs spanned the protein, led by 160-218 and 743-854.

This CDR3 has 14 residues. The germline CDR1 and CDR2 sequences are MNHEY and SVGAGI. V shed 6 bases, J shed 0 bases, and the junction held 3 bases outside the gene matches. Method: immunoSEQ multiplex PCR; TCRdb's copy keeps in-frame clones and lacks some. The data show more than 85,000 clones, 65% to 85% seen once. The chain employs TRBV6-5 and TRBJ2-7; 9 positions match TRBD1. The TCR originated in an adult who received the AZD1222 COVID-19 vaccine. This specimen was peripheral blood, taken 28 days after the second AZD1222 dose. CDR3 protein: CASRDRGYSYEQYF. The CDR3 DNA sequence: TGTGCCAGCAGAGACAGGGGGTACTCCTACGAGCAGTACTTC.